Ten or more counts support the clone carrying this T cell receptor (beta chain). As yet, its antigen is unknown. The length of the CDR3 is 13 residues. In germline, CDR1 is SQVTM, CDR2 ANQGSEA. V was pared by 6 bases and J by 0 bases, with 11 bases between. In TCRdb, the RT-PCR reads were re-called with MiXCR into one record per CDR3 protein. There are 250,000 to 350,000 distinct CDR3 sequences in the sample; about 20% occur only once, and about 9.3% lies in the top ten. The data belong to a study of response to subunit inactivated influenza vaccine. Study-level findings and limits: Each seasonal influenza vaccination recruits few new T cells, the authors suggested.

The chain joins TRBV29-1 to TRBJ1-2, with D possibly being TRBD1 (5 bases). This clonotype was sampled from a man in his fifties or sixties who received an inactivated influenza vaccine. The sequences come from PBMCs from blood, collected about 20 months after vaccination. Written as DNA, the CDR3 is TGCAGCGTCGGGGACGGCGCTAACTATGGCTACACCTTC. It encodes CSVGDGANYGYTF.